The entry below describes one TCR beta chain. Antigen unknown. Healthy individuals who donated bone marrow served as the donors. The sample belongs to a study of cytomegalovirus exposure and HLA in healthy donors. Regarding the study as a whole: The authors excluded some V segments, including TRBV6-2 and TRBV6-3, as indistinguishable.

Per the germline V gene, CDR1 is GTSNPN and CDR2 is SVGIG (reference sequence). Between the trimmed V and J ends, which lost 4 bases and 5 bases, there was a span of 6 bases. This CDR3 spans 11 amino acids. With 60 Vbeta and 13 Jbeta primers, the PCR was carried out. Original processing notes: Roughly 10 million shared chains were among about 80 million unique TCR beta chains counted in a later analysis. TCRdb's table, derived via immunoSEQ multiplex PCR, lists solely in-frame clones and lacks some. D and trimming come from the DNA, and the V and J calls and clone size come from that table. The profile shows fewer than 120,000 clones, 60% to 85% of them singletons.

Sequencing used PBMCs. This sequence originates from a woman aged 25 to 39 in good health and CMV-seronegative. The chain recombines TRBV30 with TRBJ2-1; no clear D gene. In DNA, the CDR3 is TGTGCCTGGACTCGCGACAATGAGCAGTTCTTC. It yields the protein CAWTRDNEQFF.